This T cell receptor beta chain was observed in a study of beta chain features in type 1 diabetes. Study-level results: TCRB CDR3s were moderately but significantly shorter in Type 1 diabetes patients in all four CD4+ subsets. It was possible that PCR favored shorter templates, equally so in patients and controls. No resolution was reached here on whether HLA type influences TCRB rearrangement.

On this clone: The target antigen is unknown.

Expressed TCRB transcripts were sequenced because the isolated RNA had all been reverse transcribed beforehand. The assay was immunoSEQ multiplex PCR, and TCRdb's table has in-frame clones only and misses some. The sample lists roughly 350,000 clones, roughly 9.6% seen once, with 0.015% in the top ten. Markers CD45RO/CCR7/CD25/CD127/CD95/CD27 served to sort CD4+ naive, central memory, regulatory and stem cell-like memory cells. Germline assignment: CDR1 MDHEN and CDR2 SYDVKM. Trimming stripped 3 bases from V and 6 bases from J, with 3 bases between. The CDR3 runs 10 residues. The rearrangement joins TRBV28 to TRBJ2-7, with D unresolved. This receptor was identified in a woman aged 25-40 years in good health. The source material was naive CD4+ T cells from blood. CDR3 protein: CASSFSEQYF. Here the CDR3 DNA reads TGTGCCAGCAGTTTTAGCGAGCAGTACTTC.